This TCR beta chain originates from a study of T cell responses to AZD1222 COVID-19 vaccine. Trimming pared 1 base from V and 0 bases from J, leaving 4 bases between. From germline, CDR1 is MDHEN and CDR2 SYDVKM. The CDR3 loop spans 14 amino acids. Note on this clone: What it binds is unknown.

Only in-frame clones appear in the TCRdb table, and some are missing; sequencing was by immunoSEQ multiplex PCR. In the table there are roughly 85,000 clones, roughly 90% of which are singletons. Study conclusions and caveats: Among the donors, most were white British and more were female, and clonal diversity was possibly underestimated. Spike was spanned by vaccine-associated CD4 TCRs, which were dominant at 160-218 and 743-854.

Specimen: peripheral blood, collected on day 0 of AZD1222 vaccination. The chain recombines TRBV28 with TRBJ1-5; D is uncertain. This receptor was identified in an adult in good health. DNA for the CDR3: TGTGCCAGCAGTTTATACAGTAGCAATCAGCCCCAGCATTTT. Encoded protein: CASSLYSSNQPQHF.